This record concerns one T cell receptor beta chain sequence. Its cognate antigen is unknown. Method: immunoSEQ multiplex PCR; TCRdb's copy keeps in-frame clones and lacks some. The table has fewer than 35,000 clones, about 78% seen once; the top ten hold around 25%. The time point here: week 11, during vaccination. Vaccination comprised doses that each held 300 ug of mutant IDH1 20-mer peptide, plus topical imiquimod. Germline trimming cut 0 bases from V and 13 bases from J; bases unmatched to any gene: 4. This CDR3 is 12 amino acids long. The germline gives CDR1 ENHRY, CDR2 SYGVKD. This entry belongs to a study of a mutant IDH1 vaccine in newly diagnosed glioma. Study as a whole: Patients were started on vaccination 4-6 weeks after radiotherapy alone, or with temozolomide cycles. Treated patients, averaging around 40 years, were around 62% male and around 40% female. It was radiotherapy, temozolomide, or both that patients received previously, with most receiving both. Study conclusions and caveats: Among patients, roughly 95% showed immune responses induced by the vaccine.

The rearrangement joins TRBV10-3 to TRBJ2-3; 7 bases agree with TRBD1. This clonotype was obtained from a young man with glioma. This material consisted of PBMCs, taken from a glioma patient whose treatment included an IDH1 peptide vaccine. CDR3 amino acids: CAISESITGEYF. CDR3 bases: TGTGCCATCAGTGAGTCTATTACAGGGGAGTATTTT.